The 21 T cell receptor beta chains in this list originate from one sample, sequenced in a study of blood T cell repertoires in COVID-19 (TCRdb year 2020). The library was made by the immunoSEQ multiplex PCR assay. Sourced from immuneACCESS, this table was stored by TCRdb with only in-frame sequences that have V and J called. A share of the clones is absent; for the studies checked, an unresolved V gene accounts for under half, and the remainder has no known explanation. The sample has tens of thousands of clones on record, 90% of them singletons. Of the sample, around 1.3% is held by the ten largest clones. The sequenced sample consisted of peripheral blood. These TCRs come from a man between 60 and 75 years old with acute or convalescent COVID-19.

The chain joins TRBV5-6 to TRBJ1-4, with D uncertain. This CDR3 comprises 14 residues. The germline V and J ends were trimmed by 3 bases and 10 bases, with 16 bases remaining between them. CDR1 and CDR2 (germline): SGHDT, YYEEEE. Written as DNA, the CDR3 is TGTGCCAGCAGCTCGTATGAGGCGAGACGAAAACTGTTTTTT. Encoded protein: CASSSYEARRKLFF.

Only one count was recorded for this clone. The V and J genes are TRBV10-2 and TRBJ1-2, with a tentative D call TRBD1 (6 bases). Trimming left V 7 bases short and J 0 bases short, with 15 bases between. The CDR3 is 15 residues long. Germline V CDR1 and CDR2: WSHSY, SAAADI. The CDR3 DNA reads TGCGCCAGCAATCCCGGGACACCTGCTAACTATGGCTACACCTTC. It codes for CASNPGTPANYGYTF.

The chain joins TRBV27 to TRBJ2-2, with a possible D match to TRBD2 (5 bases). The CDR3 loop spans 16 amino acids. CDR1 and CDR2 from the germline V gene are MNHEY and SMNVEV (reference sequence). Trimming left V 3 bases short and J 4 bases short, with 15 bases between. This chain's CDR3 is CASSFVSGVGTGELFF. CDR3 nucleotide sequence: TGTGCCAGCAGTTTTGTGTCCGGGGTCGGCACCGGGGAGCTGTTTTTT.

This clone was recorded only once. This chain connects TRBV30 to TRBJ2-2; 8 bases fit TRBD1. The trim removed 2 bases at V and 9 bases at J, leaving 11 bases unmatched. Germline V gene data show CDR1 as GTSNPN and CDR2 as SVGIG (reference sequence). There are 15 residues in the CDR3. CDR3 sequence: CAWSSGTGLHRELFF. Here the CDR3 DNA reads TGTGCCTGGAGTTCCGGGACAGGATTACACCGGGAGCTGTTTTTT.

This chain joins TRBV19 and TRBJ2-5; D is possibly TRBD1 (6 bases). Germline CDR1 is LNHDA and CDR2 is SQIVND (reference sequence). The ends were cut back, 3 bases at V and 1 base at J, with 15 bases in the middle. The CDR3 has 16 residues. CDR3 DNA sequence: TGTGCCAGTAGTATCCCCTTGACAGGCGGCCAAGAGACCCAGTACTTC. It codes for CASSIPLTGGQETQYF.

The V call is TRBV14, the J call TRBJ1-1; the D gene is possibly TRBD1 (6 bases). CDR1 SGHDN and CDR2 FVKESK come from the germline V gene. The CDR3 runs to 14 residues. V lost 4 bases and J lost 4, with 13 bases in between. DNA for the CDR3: TGTGCCAGCAGCCCCCTCCAAGGGGGCACTGAAGCTTTCTTT. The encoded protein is CASSPLQGGTEAFF.

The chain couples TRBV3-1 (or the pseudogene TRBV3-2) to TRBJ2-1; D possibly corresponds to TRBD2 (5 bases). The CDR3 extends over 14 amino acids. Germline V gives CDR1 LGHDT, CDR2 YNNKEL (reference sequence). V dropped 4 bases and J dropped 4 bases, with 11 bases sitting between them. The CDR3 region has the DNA TGTGCCAGCAGCCTAGCGACTGATTACAATGAGCAGTTCTTC. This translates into CASSLATDYNEQFF.

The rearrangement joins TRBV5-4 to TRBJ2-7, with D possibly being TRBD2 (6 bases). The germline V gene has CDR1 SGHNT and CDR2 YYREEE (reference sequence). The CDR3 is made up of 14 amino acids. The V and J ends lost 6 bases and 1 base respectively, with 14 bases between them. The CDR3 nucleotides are TGTGCCAGCACCGAAACTGGAGGGTCCTACGAGCAGTACTTC. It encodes CASTETGGSYEQYF.

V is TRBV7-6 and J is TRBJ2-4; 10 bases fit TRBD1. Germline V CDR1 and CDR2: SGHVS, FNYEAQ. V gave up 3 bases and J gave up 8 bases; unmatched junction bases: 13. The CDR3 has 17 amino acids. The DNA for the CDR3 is TGTGCCAGCAGCTTTCAGGACAGGGGGAGCTTCGCGGACATTCAGTACTTC. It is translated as CASSFQDRGSFADIQYF.

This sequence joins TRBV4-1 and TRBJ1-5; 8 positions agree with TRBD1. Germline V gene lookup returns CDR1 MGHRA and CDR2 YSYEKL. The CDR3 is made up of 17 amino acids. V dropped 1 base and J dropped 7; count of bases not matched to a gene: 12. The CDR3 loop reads CASSQVASDRARQPQHF. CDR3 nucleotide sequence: TGCGCCAGCAGCCAAGTCGCCTCGGACAGGGCTAGACAGCCCCAGCATTTT.

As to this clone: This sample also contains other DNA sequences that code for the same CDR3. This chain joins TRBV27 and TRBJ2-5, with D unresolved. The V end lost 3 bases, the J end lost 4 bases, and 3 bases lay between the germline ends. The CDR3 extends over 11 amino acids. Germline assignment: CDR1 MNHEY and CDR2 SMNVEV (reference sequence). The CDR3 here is CASSFRETQYF. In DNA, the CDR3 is TGTGCCAGCAGTTTTCGAGAGACCCAGTACTTC.

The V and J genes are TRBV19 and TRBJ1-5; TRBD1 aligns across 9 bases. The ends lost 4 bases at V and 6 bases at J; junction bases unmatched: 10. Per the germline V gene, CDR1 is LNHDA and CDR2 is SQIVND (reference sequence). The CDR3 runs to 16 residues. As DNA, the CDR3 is TGTGCCAGTAGTACGCATACAGGGGGCGAGGGTCAGCCCCAGCATTTT. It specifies CASSTHTGGEGQPQHF.

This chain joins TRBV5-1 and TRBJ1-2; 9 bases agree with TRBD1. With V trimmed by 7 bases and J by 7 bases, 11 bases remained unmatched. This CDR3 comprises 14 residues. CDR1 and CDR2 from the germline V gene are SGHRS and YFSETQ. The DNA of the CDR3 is TGCGCCAGCGGCGGACAGGGGATAGGGGGTGGCTACACCTTC. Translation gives CASGGQGIGGGYTF.

CDR3 bases: TGTGCCAGCAGCTTCGGGGTCTGGGGCTCTGGAAACACCATATATTTT. This gives the protein CASSFGVWGSGNTIYF. The chain couples TRBV5-4 to TRBJ1-3, with no clear D. With 2 bases removed from V and 0 bases from J, the gap between germline ends came to 12 bases. The CDR3 length is 16 residues. CDR1 and CDR2 from the germline V gene are SGHNT and YYREEE (reference sequence).

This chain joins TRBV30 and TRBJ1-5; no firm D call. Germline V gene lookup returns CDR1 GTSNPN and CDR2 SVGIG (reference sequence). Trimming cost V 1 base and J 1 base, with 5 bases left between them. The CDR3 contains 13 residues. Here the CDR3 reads CAWSGQSNQPQHF. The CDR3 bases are TGTGCCTGGAGTGGGCAGAGCAATCAGCCCCAGCATTTT.

CDR3 nucleotide sequence: TGTGCCAGCAGCAAGGCAGGGGTTGGGACGGATACGCAGTATTTT. Its translation is CASSKAGVGTDTQYF. The genes are TRBV6-5 and TRBJ2-3, with D tentatively TRBD1 (6 bases). This CDR3 is 15 amino acids long. The germline CDR1 and CDR2 sequences are MNHEY and SVGAGI. V gave up 6 bases and J gave up 6 bases, with 19 bases separating them.

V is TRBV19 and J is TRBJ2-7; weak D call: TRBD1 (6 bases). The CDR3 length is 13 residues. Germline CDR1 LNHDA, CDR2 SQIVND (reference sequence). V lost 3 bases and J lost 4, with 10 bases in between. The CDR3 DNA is TGTGCCAGTAGTATTACAGGGAAATACGAGCAGTACTTC. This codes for CASSITGKYEQYF.

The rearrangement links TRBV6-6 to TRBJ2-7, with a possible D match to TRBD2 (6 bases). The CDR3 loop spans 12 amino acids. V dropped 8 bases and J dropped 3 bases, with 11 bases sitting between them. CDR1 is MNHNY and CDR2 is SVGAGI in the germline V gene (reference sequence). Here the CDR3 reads CASATGGYEQYF. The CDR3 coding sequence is TGTGCCAGCGCAACCGGGGGCTACGAGCAGTACTTC.

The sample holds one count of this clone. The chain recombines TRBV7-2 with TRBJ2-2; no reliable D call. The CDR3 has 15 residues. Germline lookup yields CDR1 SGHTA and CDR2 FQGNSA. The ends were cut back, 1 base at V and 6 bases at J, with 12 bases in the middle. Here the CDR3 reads CASSLVSQAAGELFF. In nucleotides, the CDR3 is TGTGCCAGCAGCTTAGTTTCGCAGGCCGCCGGGGAGCTGTTTTTT.

This CDR3 is CASSVLEGYEQYF. Written as DNA, the CDR3 is TGTGCCAGCAGTGTCCTAGAGGGCTACGAGCAGTACTTC. This chain connects TRBV6-4 to TRBJ2-7; D possibly corresponds to TRBD2 (5 bases). The germline V and J ends were trimmed by 4 bases and 3 bases, with 10 bases remaining between them. CDR3 size: 13 residues. Per the germline V gene, CDR1 is MRHNA and CDR2 is SNTAGT.

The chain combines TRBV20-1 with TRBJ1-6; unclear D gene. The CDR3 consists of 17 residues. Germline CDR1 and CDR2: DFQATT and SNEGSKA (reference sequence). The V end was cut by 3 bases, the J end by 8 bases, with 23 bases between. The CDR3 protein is CSASYGSRILSDSPLHF. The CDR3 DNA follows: TGCAGTGCTAGTTACGGGTCTAGAATCCTTTCTGATTCACCCCTCCACTTT.